Each of the 16 T cell receptor beta chains below was sequenced from the same sample in a study of PD-L1 blockade in urothelial cancer. The time point denotes: peripheral blood 6 weeks after treatment start. Sequenced by immunoSEQ multiplex PCR; TCRdb stores in-frame clones only, minus some. Among roughly 25,000 clones, roughly 85% were seen once, and the ten largest hold about 1.6%. The sample was PBMCs, taken around atezolizumab (anti-PD-L1) treatment. The receptors here all came from a man in his sixties or seventies with urothelial cancer.

The V call is TRBV6-6, the J call TRBJ2-7, with TRBD2 matching over 9 bases. Trimming at V came to 3 bases and at J to 4 bases, leaving 4 bases not matched to a gene. The CDR3 loop spans 14 amino acids. Germline loops: CDR1 MNHNY, CDR2 SVGAGI (reference sequence). The CDR3 protein is CASSYSSGIYEQYF. CDR3 coding DNA: TGTGCCAGCAGTTATTCTAGCGGGATTTACGAGCAGTACTTC.

The chain combines TRBV5-4 with TRBJ2-2; no reliable D call. The CDR3 consists of 16 residues. The germline gives CDR1 SGHNT, CDR2 YYREEE (reference sequence). V lost 1 base and J 1 base, leaving 11 bases between the germline ends. Here the CDR3 DNA reads TGTGCCAGCAGCTTGATGTTAGCCTGGAACACCGGGGAGCTGTTTTTT. It yields the protein CASSLMLAWNTGELFF. Full variable domain (remainder filled in from reference TRBV5-4 and TRBJ2-2): ETGVTQSPTHLIKTRGQQVTLRCSSQSGHNTVSWYQQALGQGPQFIFQYYREEENGRGNFPPRFSGLQFPNYSSELNVNALELDDSALYLCASSLMLAWNTGELFFGEGSRLTVL.

The chain is built from TRBV11-3 and TRBJ2-4; 10 bases agree with TRBD2. V gave up 4 bases and J gave up 8 bases; unmatched junction bases: 5. Per germline, CDR1 SGHNT and CDR2 YENEEA. The CDR3 loop spans 14 amino acids. As DNA, the CDR3 is TGTGCCAGCAGCTCCCGGACTAGCGGAGACATTCAGTACTTC. Protein: CASSSRTSGDIQYF.

The chain uses TRBV7-7 and TRBJ2-5, with D uncertain. The CDR3 has 16 amino acids. Trimming stripped 5 bases from V and 2 bases from J, with 18 bases between. Looked up from germline, CDR1 is SSHAT and CDR2 is FNYEAQ (reference sequence). CDR3: CASSPHTVRTQETQYF. The CDR3 DNA sequence: TGTGCCAGCAGCCCCCATACAGTCAGAACACAAGAGACCCAGTACTTC.

The rearrangement joins TRBV25-1 to TRBJ2-4; 8 positions agree with TRBD1. V trimming: 2 bases; J trimming: 1 base; junction bases outside the gene matches: 7. The CDR3 length is 17 residues. Germline loops: CDR1 MGHDK, CDR2 SYGVNS. The CDR3 here is CASSEGTGLPAKNIQYF. The CDR3 nucleotides read TGTGCCAGCAGTGAAGGGACAGGACTCCCGGCCAAAAACATTCAGTACTTC.

V gene TRBV5-4 combines with J gene TRBJ2-1; a possible D gene is TRBD2 (7 bases). V gave up 3 bases and J gave up 8 bases, with 21 bases separating them. This CDR3 has 16 residues. Germline loops: CDR1 SGHNT, CDR2 YYREEE (reference sequence). The CDR3 sequence is CASSSEGGEGRDEQFF. As DNA, the CDR3 is TGTGCCAGCAGCTCCGAGGGGGGCGAGGGGAGGGATGAGCAGTTCTTC.

This clone has only a few counts. The genes are TRBV28 and TRBJ1-5, with 9 positions matching TRBD1. V gave up 7 bases and J gave up 0 bases; unmatched junction bases: 16. Per germline, CDR1 MDHEN and CDR2 SYDVKM. The CDR3 is 19 amino acids. The CDR3 DNA is TGTGCCAGCACATCTGGGGGACAGGGCAATCTATATAGCAATCAGCCCCAGCATTTT. Translated: CASTSGGQGNLYSNQPQHF.

The chain has TRBV19 and TRBJ2-1; 14 nucleotides match TRBD2. CDR1 LNHDA and CDR2 SQIVND come from the germline V gene (reference sequence). This CDR3 is built from 17 residues. Losses at the gene ends were 3 bases for V and 9 bases for J; bases not matched to a gene: 10. The CDR3 sequence: CASSIRPGLAGEREQFF. CDR3 in DNA: TGTGCCAGTAGTATCCGACCGGGACTAGCGGGAGAACGTGAGCAGTTCTTC. Filled out from reference TRBV19 and TRBJ2-1, the complete variable domain reads DGGITQSPKYLFRKEGQNVTLSCEQNLNHDAMYWYRQDPGQGLRLIYYSQIVNDFQKGDIAEGYSVSREKKESFPLTVTSAQKNPTAFYLCASSIRPGLAGEREQFFGPGTRLTVL.

In its sample, this clone was seen a few times. V is TRBV27 and J is TRBJ2-3; 10 nucleotides match TRBD1. The germline gives CDR1 MNHEY, CDR2 SMNVEV (reference sequence). J lost 5 bases, V lost 6 bases, and 8 bases had no gene match. This CDR3 region has 15 residues. CDR3 nucleotide sequence: TGTGCCAGCAGCTTCGGGGGACAGGGGAGAGATACGCAGTATTTT. This encodes CASSFGGQGRDTQYF.

This clone occurred a few times. The gene calls are TRBV28 and TRBJ1-5, with 9 bases aligning to TRBD1. The germline CDR1 and CDR2 sequences are MDHEN and SYDVKM. Losses at the gene ends were 5 bases for V and 7 bases for J; bases not matched to a gene: 12. The CDR3 is 16 residues long. Here the CDR3 reads CASSPYTGGAGQPQHF. CDR3 coding DNA: TGTGCCAGCAGTCCGTACACAGGGGGCGCGGGGCAGCCCCAGCATTTT. Based on the CDR3 plus reference TRBV28 and TRBJ1-5, the full variable domain is DVKVTQSSRYLVKRTGEKVFLECVQDMDHENMFWYRQDPGLGLRLIYFSYDVKMKEKGDIPEGYSVSREKKERFSLILESASTNQTSMYLCASSPYTGGAGQPQHFGDGTRLSIL.

This chain links TRBV9 with TRBJ1-1; D uncertain. The CDR3 is 13 residues long. CDR1 is SGDLS, CDR2 YYNGEE, per germline. V was shortened by 4 bases and J by 4 bases, with 11 bases between the two germline ends. This CDR3 reads CASSPPTGTEAFF. The CDR3 coding sequence is TGTGCCAGCAGCCCCCCGACGGGCACTGAAGCTTTCTTT.

The J gene is TRBJ1-2, the V gene TRBV2, with TRBD1 as a possible D gene (5 bases). Germline CDR1 reads SNHLY; CDR2 reads FYNNEI. Deletions cut 5 bases from V and 7 bases from J, with 8 bases between. The CDR3 contains 11 residues. As DNA, the CDR3 is TGTGCCAGCAGTTCAGGGCTTGGCTACACCTTC. Translated, it gives CASSSGLGYTF.

The CDR3 loop reads CASSFGTGDYGYTF. The CDR3 DNA follows: TGTGCCAGCAGCTTCGGGACAGGGGACTATGGCTACACCTTC. V usage is TRBV5-6 and J usage is TRBJ1-2, with TRBD1 matching over 10 bases. The germline CDR1 and CDR2 sequences are SGHDT and YYEEEE. V lost 2 bases and J lost 3; bases outside the gene matches: 1. The CDR3 loop spans 14 amino acids.

This chain joins TRBV5-4 and TRBJ2-7; possibly TRBD2 for D (7 bases). The CDR3 sequence is 15 residues long. Germline CDR1 is SGHNT and CDR2 is YYREEE (reference sequence). The V and J ends lost 3 bases and 3 bases respectively, with 16 bases between them. For the CDR3, the DNA is TGTGCCAGCAGCTCAACAGGGAGGGCCAACTACGAGCAGTACTTC. Its protein is CASSSTGRANYEQYF.

The rearrangement uses TRBV7-9 and TRBJ2-1; tentatively, D is TRBD2 (5 bases). V gave up 5 bases and J gave up 4 bases, with 9 bases separating them. Per germline, CDR1 SEHNR and CDR2 FQNEAQ (reference sequence). The CDR3 runs to 13 residues. CDR3 protein: CASSARLYNEQFF. In DNA form, the CDR3 reads TGTGCCAGCAGCGCCAGACTATACAATGAGCAGTTCTTC.

The CDR3 spells CASRFIGTQYF. DNA for the CDR3: TGTGCCAGCAGATTCATCGGTACGCAGTATTTT. The chain recombines TRBV7-2 with TRBJ2-3; D remains unclear. Trimming took off 6 bases at V and 8 bases at J, with 9 bases between the two ends. Germline V gene lookup returns CDR1 SGHTA and CDR2 FQGNSA. The CDR3 extends over 11 amino acids.